What follows is one T cell receptor (beta chain) and its context. The record originates from a study of tumor-infiltrating lymphocytes in oesophageal squamous cell carcinoma. TCRdb reprocessed the PCR reads via MiXCR and lists one record per CDR3 protein. Among 15,000 to 20,000 distinct CDR3 sequences listed, around 48% were seen once. This receptor was taken from a female donor with esophageal squamous cell carcinoma. The specimen sequenced was normal esophageal tissue next to the tumor.

The DNA for the CDR3 is TGTGCCAGCAGGGTCAACTACGAGCAGTACTTC. Its protein is CASRVNYEQYF. The J gene is TRBJ2-7, the V gene TRBV28; unclear D gene. V dropped 6 bases and J dropped 3 bases, with 6 bases sitting between them. The CDR3 has 11 residues. Per germline, CDR1 MDHEN and CDR2 SYDVKM. Looking up the rest from reference TRBV28 and TRBJ2-7 gives the full variable domain: DVKVTQSSRYLVKRTGEKVFLECVQDMDHENMFWYRQDPGLGLRLIYFSYDVKMKEKGDIPEGYSVSREKKERFSLILESASTNQTSMYLCASRVNYEQYFGPGTRLTVT.